This T cell receptor beta chain was obtained from a study of blood T cell repertoires in COVID-19. Germline V gene sequence: CDR1 LNHDA, CDR2 SQIVND (reference sequence). The CDR3 sequence is 15 residues long. The trim removed 7 bases at V and 11 bases at J, leaving 14 bases unmatched. Which cohort a participant joined came from the clinical history participants gave. In the original analysis: Quantification of nucleated cells was approximated via reference gene primer amplification. Clones were sequenced by immunoSEQ multiplex PCR, and TCRdb holds only the in-frame ones, with some missing. The DNA was the basis for D and trimming; V, J and clone size are from that table. The repertoire holds approximately 230,000 clones, with 80% to 90% as singletons.

The chain uses TRBV19 and TRBJ1-1; 12 bases are a match to TRBD1. Sample: PBMCs or T cells enriched from blood (not recorded which). The receptor's source is a woman in her forties or fifties with acute COVID-19. CDR3 in amino acids: CASIPARDRGRTAFF. The CDR3, as DNA: TGTGCCAGTATCCCTGCCCGGGACAGGGGGCGCACGGCTTTCTTT.